These 21 T cell receptor beta chains originate from one sample sequenced in a study of cytomegalovirus exposure and HLA in healthy donors. Primers included in the PCR were 60 Vbeta and 13 Jbeta primers. Assay used: immunoSEQ multiplex PCR; TCRdb lists only in-frame clones, some missing. The table has 250,000 to 350,000 clones, 86% seen once. The sequenced material came from PBMCs. The receptor set was obtained from a man aged 35 to 55 in good health and CMV-seropositive.

The chain is built from TRBV7-8 and TRBJ2-1, with a weak D call TRBD2 (6 bases). The CDR3 is 15 residues long. Trimming took off 1 base at V and 2 bases at J, with 9 bases between the two ends. Germline lookup yields CDR1 SGHVS and CDR2 FQNEAQ. The CDR3 sequence: CASSLVGGAYNEQFF. DNA for the CDR3: TGTGCCAGCAGCTTAGTGGGCGGGGCCTACAATGAGCAGTTCTTC.

The gene calls are TRBV16 and TRBJ2-3; D is unclear. The CDR3 has 14 amino acids. Trimming removed 2 bases at V and 3 bases at J, with 9 bases between. CDR1 is KGHSY, CDR2 FQNENV, per germline. CDR3 in DNA: TGTGCCAGCAGCCAAATTGTGTCGACAGATACGCAGTATTTT. Translated: CASSQIVSTDTQYF.

CDR3 bases: TGTGCCAGCAGCGTAGGGCAAGTCCATAGCACAGATACGCAGTATTTT. Amino acid sequence: CASSVGQVHSTDTQYF. This chain connects TRBV9 to TRBJ2-3; D unresolved. The ends were cut back, 0 bases at V and 0 bases at J, with 11 bases in the middle. This CDR3 is built from 16 residues. CDR1 and CDR2 (germline): SGDLS, YYNGEE.

As for this clone: Other DNA sequences within the sample encode an identical CDR3. The rearrangement uses TRBV7-9 and TRBJ2-7; tentatively, D is TRBD2 (6 bases). The CDR3 contains 15 residues. Trimming took off 4 bases at V and 0 bases at J, with 13 bases between the two ends. Per the germline V gene, CDR1 is SEHNR and CDR2 is FQNEAQ (reference sequence). The CDR3 sequence is CASSSRDSGSYEQYF. The DNA for the CDR3 is TGTGCCAGCAGCTCCCGGGACTCCGGCTCCTACGAGCAGTACTTC.

The chain has TRBV5-4 and TRBJ2-1; 9 bases fit TRBD2. Germline values: CDR1 SGHNT, CDR2 YYREEE (reference sequence). V trimming: 4 bases; J trimming: 8 bases; junction bases outside the gene matches: 13. The CDR3 covers 16 residues. In nucleotides, the CDR3 is TGTGCCAGCAGCCCAGCCGGGACTAGCAGGGGCGATGAGCAGTTCTTC. The encoded protein is CASSPAGTSRGDEQFF.

CDR3 DNA: TGTGCCAGTAGTCGGACAGGGGGGGTAACCGGGGAGCTGTTTTTT. This encodes CASSRTGGVTGELFF. This rearrangement joins TRBV19 to TRBJ2-2; 10 positions match TRBD1. Unmatched junction bases numbered 5, after V lost 5 bases and J lost 5 bases. Germline values: CDR1 LNHDA, CDR2 SQIVND (reference sequence). The CDR3 runs to 15 residues.

The chain employs TRBV28 and TRBJ2-7, with TRBD2 matching 7 bases. This CDR3 region has 14 residues. Trimming took 4 bases from V and 2 from J; bases not matched to a gene: 5. Germline CDR1 and CDR2: MDHEN and SYDVKM. CDR3 in DNA: TGTGCCAGCAGTTCGGGGGGAGAAGCCTACGAGCAGTACTTC. Its protein product is CASSSGGEAYEQYF.

This chain's CDR3 is CASKSREEETQYF. DNA for the CDR3: TGTGCCAGCAAGAGCAGGGAAGAGGAGACCCAGTACTTC. The J gene is TRBJ2-5, the V gene TRBV6-1; D may be TRBD1 (5 bases). The germline V gene has CDR1 MNHNS and CDR2 SASEGT. The CDR3 spans 13 residues. V was clipped by 7 bases and J by 5 bases, with 14 bases between them.

The chain employs TRBV27 and TRBJ2-1; TRBD2 aligns across 12 bases. Germline V gene sequence: CDR1 MNHEY, CDR2 SMNVEV (reference sequence). The V and J ends lost 4 bases and 8 bases, in that order; junction bases with no gene match: 6. The CDR3 consists of 15 residues. The CDR3 coding sequence is TGTGCCAGCAGTTCCCTGGGGACTAGCGGGTATGAGCAGTTCTTC. Translating it yields CASSSLGTSGYEQFF.

This chain uses TRBV25-1 with TRBJ2-5; TRBD2 matches 7 bases. The DNA end lines up better with TRBJ2-7; the J call may be wrong. Per germline, CDR1 MGHDK and CDR2 SYGVNS. This CDR3 spans 14 amino acids. The CDR3 sequence is CASSGITSADEQYF. DNA of the CDR3: TGTGCCAGCAGTGGGATAACTAGCGCGGACGAGCAGTACTTC.

This clone was seen just once. This sequence joins TRBV27 and TRBJ2-3; tentative D call: TRBD2 (6 bases). Trimming left V 10 bases short and J 0 bases short, with 20 bases between. The CDR3 loop spans 16 amino acids. Germline V gene data show CDR1 as MNHEY and CDR2 as SMNVEV (reference sequence). CDR3 protein: CATNSKGEASTDTQYF. The CDR3 coding sequence is TGTGCCACCAACTCGAAAGGGGAGGCAAGCACAGATACGCAGTATTTT.

This chain connects TRBV11-2 to TRBJ2-1, with D possibly TRBD2 on 5 matching bases. The V gene's germline CDR1 is SGHAT and CDR2 FQNNGV. CDR3 size: 16 residues. Trimming left V 6 bases short and J 0 bases short, with 15 bases between. This CDR3 is CASRAGRGSSYNEQFF. As DNA, the CDR3 is TGTGCCAGCAGGGCCGGCCGGGGAAGCTCCTACAATGAGCAGTTCTTC.

V gene TRBV20-1 combines with J gene TRBJ2-1; no firm D call. This CDR3 contains 11 residues. Trimming removed 3 bases from V and 9 bases from J, with 9 bases in between. The germline CDR1 and CDR2 sequences are DFQATT and SNEGSKA (reference sequence). CDR3 sequence: CSARTFFEQFF. The CDR3 DNA reads as TGCAGTGCTAGGACTTTCTTTGAGCAGTTCTTC.

The chain has TRBV4-1 and TRBJ2-1; D is possibly TRBD2 (5 bases). The CDR3 covers 17 residues. Germline V gene lookup returns CDR1 MGHRA and CDR2 YSYEKL. Trimming left V 0 bases short and J 0 bases short, with 12 bases between. The CDR3 here is CASSQDGSGGSYNEQFF. CDR3 bases: TGCGCCAGCAGCCAAGATGGAAGCGGCGGCTCCTACAATGAGCAGTTCTTC.

The J gene is TRBJ1-5, the V gene TRBV6-5; 10 nucleotides line up with TRBD1. With V trimmed by 6 bases and J by 6 bases, 8 bases remained unmatched. The CDR3 covers 15 residues. The germline V gene has CDR1 MNHEY and CDR2 SVGAGI. The CDR3 loop reads CASRQDRGSGQPQHF. The CDR3 bases are TGTGCCAGCAGACAGGACAGGGGGAGCGGTCAGCCCCAGCATTTT.

There are a few counts of this clone. V and J are TRBV5-5 and TRBJ2-3; TRBD2 matches 7 bases. The CDR3 length is 14 residues. From germline, CDR1 is SGHKS and CDR2 YYEKEE (reference sequence). V lost 0 bases, J lost 3 bases, and 1 base stayed unmatched. CDR3 nucleotide sequence: TGTGCCAGCAGCTTGGGCGGGAGAACAGATACGCAGTATTTT. It encodes CASSLGGRTDTQYF. Combining the CDR3 with reference TRBV5-5 and TRBJ2-3 gives the whole variable domain DAGVTQSPTHLIKTRGQQVTLRCSPISGHKSVSWYQQVLGQGPQFIFQYYEKEERGRGNFPDRFSARQFPNYSSELNVNALLLGDSALYLCASSLGGRTDTQYFGPGTRLTVL.

The V and J genes are TRBV28 and TRBJ2-1, with TRBD2 matching over 15 bases. The CDR3 has 16 residues. Losses at the gene ends were 5 bases for V and 8 bases for J; bases not matched to a gene: 7. CDR1 is MDHEN, CDR2 SYDVKM, per germline. CDR3 region: CASSIPGTSGRHEQFF. The CDR3 bases are TGTGCCAGCAGTATCCCCGGGACTAGCGGGAGGCATGAGCAGTTCTTC. Filled out from reference TRBV28 and TRBJ2-1, the complete variable domain reads DVKVTQSSRYLVKRTGEKVFLECVQDMDHENMFWYRQDPGLGLRLIYFSYDVKMKEKGDIPEGYSVSREKKERFSLILESASTNQTSMYLCASSIPGTSGRHEQFFGPGTRLTVL.

This clone showed up just a few times. This chain connects TRBV4-3 to TRBJ2-1; D is perhaps TRBD2 (6 bases). V was clipped by 5 bases and J by 10 bases, with 12 bases between them. From germline, CDR1 is LGHNA and CDR2 YSLEER. The CDR3 runs to 12 residues. CDR3 sequence reads: CASSEGLREQFF. The CDR3 nucleotides are TGCGCCAGCAGCGAAGGACTAAGGGAGCAGTTCTTC.

This clone showed up just once. The chain is built from TRBV28 and TRBJ2-3, with D possibly matching TRBD1 (6 bases). Germline-derived CDR1 and CDR2 are MDHEN and SYDVKM. The CDR3 runs to 16 residues. Trimming took off 3 bases at V and 0 bases at J, with 13 bases between the two ends. DNA of the CDR3: TGTGCCAGCAGTTTGGGGGCGTCGGCTAGCACAGATACGCAGTATTTT. It specifies CASSLGASASTDTQYF. The complete variable domain, with remaining parts taken from reference TRBV28 and TRBJ2-3, reads DVKVTQSSRYLVKRTGEKVFLECVQDMDHENMFWYRQDPGLGLRLIYFSYDVKMKEKGDIPEGYSVSREKKERFSLILESASTNQTSMYLCASSLGASASTDTQYFGPGTRLTVL.

The V and J genes are TRBV10-3 and TRBJ1-2, with a possible D match to TRBD1 (5 bases). This CDR3 is built from 14 residues. The V end lost 2 bases, the J end lost 8 bases, and 15 bases lay between the germline ends. Germline lookup yields CDR1 ENHRY and CDR2 SYGVKD. In DNA form, the CDR3 reads TGTGCCATCAGTGAGGGGAACAGGCCTGGCGGCTACACCTTC. This gives the protein CAISEGNRPGGYTF.

This clone was seen a few times. Other nucleotide sequences from this sample produce the same CDR3. The chain uses TRBV19 and TRBJ1-4; 7 nucleotides line up with TRBD1. This CDR3 region has 12 residues. Germline V gene lookup returns CDR1 LNHDA and CDR2 SQIVND (reference sequence). V shed 9 bases, J shed 7 bases, and the junction held 5 bases outside the gene matches. The CDR3 DNA sequence: TGTGCCAGCAGACAGGGAGGTGAAAAACTGTTTTTT. Translation: CASRQGGEKLFF.